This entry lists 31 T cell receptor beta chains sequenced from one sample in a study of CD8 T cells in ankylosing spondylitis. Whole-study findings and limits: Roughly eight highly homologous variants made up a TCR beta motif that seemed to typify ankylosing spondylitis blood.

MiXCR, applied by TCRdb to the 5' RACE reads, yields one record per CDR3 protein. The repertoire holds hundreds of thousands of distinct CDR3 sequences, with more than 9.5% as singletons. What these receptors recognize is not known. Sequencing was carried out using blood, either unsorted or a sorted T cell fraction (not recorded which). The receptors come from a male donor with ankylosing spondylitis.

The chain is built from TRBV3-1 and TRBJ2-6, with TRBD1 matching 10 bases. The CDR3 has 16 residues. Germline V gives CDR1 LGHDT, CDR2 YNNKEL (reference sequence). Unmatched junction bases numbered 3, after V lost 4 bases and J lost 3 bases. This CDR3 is CASSRQGAYGANVLTF. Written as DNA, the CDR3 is TGTGCCAGCAGCCGACAGGGGGCTTATGGGGCCAACGTCCTGACTTTC.

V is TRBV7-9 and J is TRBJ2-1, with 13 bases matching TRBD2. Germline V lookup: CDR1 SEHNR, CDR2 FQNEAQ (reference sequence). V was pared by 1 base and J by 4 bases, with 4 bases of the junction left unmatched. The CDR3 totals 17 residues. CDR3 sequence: CASSLGRTSGGYNEQFF. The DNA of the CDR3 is TGTGCCAGCAGCTTAGGCCGGACTAGCGGGGGATACAATGAGCAGTTCTTC.

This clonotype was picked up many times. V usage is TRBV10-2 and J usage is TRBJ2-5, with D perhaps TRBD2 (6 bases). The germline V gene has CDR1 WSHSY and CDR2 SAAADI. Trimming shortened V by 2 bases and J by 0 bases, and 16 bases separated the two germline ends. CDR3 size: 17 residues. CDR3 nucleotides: TGCGCCAGCAGTGAGAATTTCGGCGGGACCGACCAAGAGACCCAGTACTTC. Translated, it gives CASSENFGGTDQETQYF.

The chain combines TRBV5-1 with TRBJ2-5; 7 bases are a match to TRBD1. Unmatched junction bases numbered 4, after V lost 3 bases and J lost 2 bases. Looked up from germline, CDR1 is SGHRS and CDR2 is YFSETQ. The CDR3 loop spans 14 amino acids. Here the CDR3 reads CASSSQQGQETQYF. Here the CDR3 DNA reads TGCGCCAGCAGCTCCCAACAGGGGCAAGAGACCCAGTACTTC.

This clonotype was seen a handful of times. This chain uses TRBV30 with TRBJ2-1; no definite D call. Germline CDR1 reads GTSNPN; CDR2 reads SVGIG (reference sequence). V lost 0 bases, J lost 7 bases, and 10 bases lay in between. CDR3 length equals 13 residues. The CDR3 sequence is CAWSVSGVNEQFF. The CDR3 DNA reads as TGTGCCTGGAGTGTGTCAGGAGTTAATGAGCAGTTCTTC.

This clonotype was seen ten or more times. The DNA of the CDR3 is TGTGCCAGCAGCTTGGCTAGGGGTCGGGGGCAGTTCTTC. It encodes CASSLARGRGQFF. This sequence joins TRBV5-6 and TRBJ2-1, with D perhaps being TRBD1 or TRBD2 (5 bases each). Germline V gives CDR1 SGHDT, CDR2 YYEEEE. Trimming stripped 0 bases from V and 12 bases from J, with 13 bases between. CDR3 size: 13 residues.

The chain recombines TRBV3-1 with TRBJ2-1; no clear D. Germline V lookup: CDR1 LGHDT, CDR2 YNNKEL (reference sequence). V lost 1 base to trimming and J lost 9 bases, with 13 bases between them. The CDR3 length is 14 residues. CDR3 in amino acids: CASSQGPLESEQFF. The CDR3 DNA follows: TGTGCCAGCAGCCAAGGGCCTCTAGAGTCTGAGCAGTTCTTC.

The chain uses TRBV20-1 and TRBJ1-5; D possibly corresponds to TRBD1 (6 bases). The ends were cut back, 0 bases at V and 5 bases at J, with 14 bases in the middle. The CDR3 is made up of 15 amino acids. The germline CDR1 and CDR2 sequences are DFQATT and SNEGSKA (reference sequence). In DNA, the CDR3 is TGCAGTGCTAGAGAGGTACAGGGAGGGGATCAGCCCCAGCATTTT. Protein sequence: CSAREVQGGDQPQHF.

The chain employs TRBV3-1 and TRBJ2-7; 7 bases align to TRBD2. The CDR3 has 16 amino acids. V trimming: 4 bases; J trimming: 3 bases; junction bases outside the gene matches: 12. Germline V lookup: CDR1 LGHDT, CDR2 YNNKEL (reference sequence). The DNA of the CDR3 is TGTGCCAGCAGCCCGCTCCGCTCTAGCGGCCGCTACGAGCAGTACTTC. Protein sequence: CASSPLRSSGRYEQYF.

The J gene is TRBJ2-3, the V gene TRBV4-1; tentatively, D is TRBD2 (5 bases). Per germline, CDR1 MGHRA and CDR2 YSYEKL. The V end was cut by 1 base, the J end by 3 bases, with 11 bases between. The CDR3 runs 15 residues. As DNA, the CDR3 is TGCGCCAGCAGCCAAGGGGAGCGTTCGACAGATACGCAGTATTTT. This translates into CASSQGERSTDTQYF.

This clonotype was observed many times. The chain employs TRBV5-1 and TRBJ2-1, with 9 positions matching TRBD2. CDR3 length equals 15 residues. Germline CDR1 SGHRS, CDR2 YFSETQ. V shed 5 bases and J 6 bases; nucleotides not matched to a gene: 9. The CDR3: CASSYNSGSGNEQFF. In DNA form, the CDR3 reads TGCGCCAGCAGTTATAATAGCGGGAGTGGCAATGAGCAGTTCTTC.

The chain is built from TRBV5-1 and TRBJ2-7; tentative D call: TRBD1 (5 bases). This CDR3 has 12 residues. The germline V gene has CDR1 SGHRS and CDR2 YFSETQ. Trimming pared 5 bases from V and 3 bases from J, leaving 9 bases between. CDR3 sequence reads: CASRRQSYEQYF. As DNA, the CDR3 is TGCGCCAGCAGGAGACAGAGCTACGAGCAGTACTTC.

CDR3 region: CASSLMGGNYNEQFF. In nucleotides, the CDR3 is TGTGCCAGCAGCTTAATGGGCGGGAACTACAATGAGCAGTTCTTC. The rearrangement uses TRBV11-1 and TRBJ2-1, with D possibly matching TRBD2 (6 bases). Trimming pared 2 bases from V and 3 bases from J, leaving 11 bases between. CDR1 and CDR2 from the germline V gene are SGHAT and FQDESV (reference sequence). CDR3 length: 15 residues.

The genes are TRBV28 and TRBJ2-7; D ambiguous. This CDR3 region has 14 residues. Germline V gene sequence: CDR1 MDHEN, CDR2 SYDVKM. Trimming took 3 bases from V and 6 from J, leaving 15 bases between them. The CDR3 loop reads CASSFKITEAEQYF. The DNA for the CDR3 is TGTGCCAGCAGTTTCAAAATTACAGAGGCCGAGCAGTACTTC.

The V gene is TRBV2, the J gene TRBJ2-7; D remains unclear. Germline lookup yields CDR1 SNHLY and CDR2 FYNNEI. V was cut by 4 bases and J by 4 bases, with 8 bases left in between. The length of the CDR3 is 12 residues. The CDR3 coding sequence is TGTGCCAGCAGTGCGTTGGGTTACGAGCAGTACGTC. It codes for CASSALGYEQYV.

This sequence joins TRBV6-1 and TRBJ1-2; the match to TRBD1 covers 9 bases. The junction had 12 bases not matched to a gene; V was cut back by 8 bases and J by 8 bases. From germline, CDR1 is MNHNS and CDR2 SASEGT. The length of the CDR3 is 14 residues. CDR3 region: CASRQTGGGNGYTF. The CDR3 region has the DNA TGTGCCAGCCGCCAGACAGGGGGAGGTAACGGCTACACCTTC.

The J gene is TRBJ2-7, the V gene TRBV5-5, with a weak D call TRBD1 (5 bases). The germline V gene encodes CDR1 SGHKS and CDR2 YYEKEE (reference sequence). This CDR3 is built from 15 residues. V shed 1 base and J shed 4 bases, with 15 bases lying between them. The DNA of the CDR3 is TGTGCCAGCAGCTTGCGTGCAGGGTATGGATACGAGCAGTACGTC. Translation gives CASSLRAGYGYEQYV.

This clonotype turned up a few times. In nucleotides, the CDR3 is TGCGCCAGCAGCGTGTCCGGGACAGGGCGCAATCAGCCCCAGCATTTT. It is translated as CASSVSGTGRNQPQHF. The genes are TRBV5-1 and TRBJ1-5; 9 nucleotides line up with TRBD1. Germline V lookup: CDR1 SGHRS, CDR2 YFSETQ. Trimming took 4 bases from V and 2 from J; bases not matched to a gene: 7. This CDR3 region has 16 residues.

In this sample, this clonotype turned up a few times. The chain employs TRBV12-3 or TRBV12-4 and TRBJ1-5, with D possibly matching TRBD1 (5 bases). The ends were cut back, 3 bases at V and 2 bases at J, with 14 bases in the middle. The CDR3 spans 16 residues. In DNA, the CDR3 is TGTGCCAGCAGTTTCGGGGGAGGGCAGGGCAATCAGCCCCAGCATTTT. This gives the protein CASSFGGGQGNQPQHF.

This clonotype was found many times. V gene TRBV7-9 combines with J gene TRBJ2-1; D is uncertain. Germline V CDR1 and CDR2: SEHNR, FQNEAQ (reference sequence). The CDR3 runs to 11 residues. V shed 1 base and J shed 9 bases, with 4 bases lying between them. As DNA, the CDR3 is TGTGCCAGCAGCTTAGGCAGTGAGCAGTTCTTC. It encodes CASSLGSEQFF.

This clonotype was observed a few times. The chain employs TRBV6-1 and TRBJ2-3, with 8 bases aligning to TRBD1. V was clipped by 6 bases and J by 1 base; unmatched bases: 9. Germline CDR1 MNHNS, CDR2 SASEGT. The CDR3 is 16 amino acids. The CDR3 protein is CASRKKGQERTDTQYF. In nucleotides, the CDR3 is TGTGCCAGCAGGAAGAAGGGACAGGAGCGCACAGATACGCAGTATTTT.

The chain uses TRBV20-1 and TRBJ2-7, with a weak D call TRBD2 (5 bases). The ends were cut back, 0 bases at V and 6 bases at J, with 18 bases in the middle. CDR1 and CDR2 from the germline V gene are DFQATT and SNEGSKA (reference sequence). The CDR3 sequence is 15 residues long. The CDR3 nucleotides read TGCAGTGCTAGAGATGTTCTAGCCGGCAACCGCGAGCAGTACTTC. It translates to CSARDVLAGNREQYF.

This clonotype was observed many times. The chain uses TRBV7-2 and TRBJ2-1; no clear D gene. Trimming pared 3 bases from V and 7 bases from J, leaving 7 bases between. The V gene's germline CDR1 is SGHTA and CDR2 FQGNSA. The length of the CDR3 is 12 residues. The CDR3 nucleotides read TGTGCCAGCAGCTTGTCGAGGAATGAGCAGTTCTTC. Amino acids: CASSLSRNEQFF.

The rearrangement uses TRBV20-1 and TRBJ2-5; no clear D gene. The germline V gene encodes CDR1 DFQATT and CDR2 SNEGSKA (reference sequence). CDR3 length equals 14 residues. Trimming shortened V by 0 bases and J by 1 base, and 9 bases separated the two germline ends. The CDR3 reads CSARDFRVQETQYF. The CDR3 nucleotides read TGCAGTGCTAGAGATTTCCGGGTCCAAGAGACCCAGTACTTC.

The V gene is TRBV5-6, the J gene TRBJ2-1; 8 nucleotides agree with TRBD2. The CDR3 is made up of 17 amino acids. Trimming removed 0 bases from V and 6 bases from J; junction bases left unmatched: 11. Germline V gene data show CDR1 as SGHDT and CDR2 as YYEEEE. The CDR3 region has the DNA TGTGCCAGCAGCTTGGCAACCGGGACTAGGGCGGGCAATGAGCAGTTCTTC. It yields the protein CASSLATGTRAGNEQFF.

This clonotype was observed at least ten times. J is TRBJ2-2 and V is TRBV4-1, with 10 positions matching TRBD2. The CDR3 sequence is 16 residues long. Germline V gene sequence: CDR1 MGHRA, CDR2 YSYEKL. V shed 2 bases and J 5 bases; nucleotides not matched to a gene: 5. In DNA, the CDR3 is TGCGCCAGCAGCCAATCTAGCGGGAGAGGTACCGGGGAGCTGTTTTTT. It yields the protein CASSQSSGRGTGELFF.

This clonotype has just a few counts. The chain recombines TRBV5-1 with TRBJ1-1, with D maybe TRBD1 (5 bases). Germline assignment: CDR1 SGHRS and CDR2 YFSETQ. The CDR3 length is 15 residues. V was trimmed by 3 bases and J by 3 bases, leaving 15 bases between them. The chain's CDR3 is CASSWGISKDTEAFF. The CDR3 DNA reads TGCGCCAGCAGCTGGGGGATCAGTAAGGACACTGAAGCTTTCTTT.

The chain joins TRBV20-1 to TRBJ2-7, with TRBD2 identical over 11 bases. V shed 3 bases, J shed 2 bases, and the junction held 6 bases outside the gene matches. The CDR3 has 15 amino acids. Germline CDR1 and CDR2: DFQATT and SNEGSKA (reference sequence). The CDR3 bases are TGCAGTGCTAGTCCCCTAGCGGGAGGAACCTACGAGCAGTACTTC. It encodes CSASPLAGGTYEQYF.

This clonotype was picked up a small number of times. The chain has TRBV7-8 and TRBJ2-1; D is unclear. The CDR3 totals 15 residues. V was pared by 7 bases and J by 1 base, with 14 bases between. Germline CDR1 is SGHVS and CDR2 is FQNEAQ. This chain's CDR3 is CASKPGPISYNEQFF. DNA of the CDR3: TGTGCCAGCAAGCCAGGACCGATATCCTACAATGAGCAGTTCTTC.

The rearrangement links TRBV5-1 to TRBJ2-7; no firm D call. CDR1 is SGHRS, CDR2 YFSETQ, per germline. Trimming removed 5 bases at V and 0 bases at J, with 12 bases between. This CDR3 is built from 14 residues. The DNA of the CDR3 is TGCGCCAGCAGTCGACGCTACAGCTCCTACGAGCAGTACGTC. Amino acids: CASSRRYSSYEQYV.

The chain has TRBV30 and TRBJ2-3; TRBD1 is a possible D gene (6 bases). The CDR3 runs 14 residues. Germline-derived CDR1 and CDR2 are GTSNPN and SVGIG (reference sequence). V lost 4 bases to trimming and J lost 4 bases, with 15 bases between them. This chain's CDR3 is CAWTQGLDADTQYF. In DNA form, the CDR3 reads TGTGCCTGGACTCAGGGGCTCGATGCAGATACGCAGTATTTT.